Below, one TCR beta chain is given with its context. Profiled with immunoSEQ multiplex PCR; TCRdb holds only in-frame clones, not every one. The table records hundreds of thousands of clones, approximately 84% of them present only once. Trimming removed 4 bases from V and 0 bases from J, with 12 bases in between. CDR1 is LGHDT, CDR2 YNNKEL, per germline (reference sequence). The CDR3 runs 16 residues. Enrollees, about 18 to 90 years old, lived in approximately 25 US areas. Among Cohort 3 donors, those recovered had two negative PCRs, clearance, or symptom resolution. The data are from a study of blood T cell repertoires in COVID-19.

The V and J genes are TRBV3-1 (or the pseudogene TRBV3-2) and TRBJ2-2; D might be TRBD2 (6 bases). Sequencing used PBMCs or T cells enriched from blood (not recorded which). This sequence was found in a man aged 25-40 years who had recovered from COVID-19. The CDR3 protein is CASSLRTTSNTGELFF. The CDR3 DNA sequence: TGTGCCAGCAGCCTCAGGACTACCTCGAACACCGGGGAGCTGTTTTTT.